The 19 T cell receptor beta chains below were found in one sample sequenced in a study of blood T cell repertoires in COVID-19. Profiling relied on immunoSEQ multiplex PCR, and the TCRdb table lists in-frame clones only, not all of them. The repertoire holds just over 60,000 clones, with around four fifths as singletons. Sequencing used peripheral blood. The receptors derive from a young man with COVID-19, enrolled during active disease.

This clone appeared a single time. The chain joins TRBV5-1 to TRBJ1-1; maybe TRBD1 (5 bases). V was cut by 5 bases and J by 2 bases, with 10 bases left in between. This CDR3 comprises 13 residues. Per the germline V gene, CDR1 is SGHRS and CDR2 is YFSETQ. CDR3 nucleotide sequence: TGCGCCAGCAGGGCGGGACCAAACACTGAAGCTTTCTTT. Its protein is CASRAGPNTEAFF.

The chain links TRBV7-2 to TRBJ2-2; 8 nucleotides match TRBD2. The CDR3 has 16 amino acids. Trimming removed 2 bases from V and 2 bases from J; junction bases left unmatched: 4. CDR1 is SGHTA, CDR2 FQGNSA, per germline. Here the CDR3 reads CASSLRAGDNTGELFF. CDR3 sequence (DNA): TGTGCCAGCAGCTTAAGAGCGGGGGACAACACCGGGGAGCTGTTTTTT.

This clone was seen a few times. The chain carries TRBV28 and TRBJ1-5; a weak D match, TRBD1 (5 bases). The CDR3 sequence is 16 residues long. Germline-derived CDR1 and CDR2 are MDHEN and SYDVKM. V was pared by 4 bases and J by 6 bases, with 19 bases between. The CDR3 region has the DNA TGTGCCAGCAGTTCCCTACCTCGGGGCGGGGGTCAGCCCCAGCATTTT. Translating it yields CASSSLPRGGGQPQHF.

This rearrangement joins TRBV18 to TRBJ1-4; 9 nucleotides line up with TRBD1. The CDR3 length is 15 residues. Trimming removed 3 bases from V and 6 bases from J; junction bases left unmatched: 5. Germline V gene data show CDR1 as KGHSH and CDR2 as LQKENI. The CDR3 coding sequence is TGTGCCAGCTCACCTCCAGGGACAGGGTATGAAAAACTGTTTTTT. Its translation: CASSPPGTGYEKLFF.

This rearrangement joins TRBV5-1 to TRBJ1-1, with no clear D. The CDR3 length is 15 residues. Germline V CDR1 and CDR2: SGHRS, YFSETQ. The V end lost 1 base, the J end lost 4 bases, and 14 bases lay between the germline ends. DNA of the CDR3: TGCGCCAGCAGCTTGAACAGAAATCCTACCACTGAAGCTTTCTTT. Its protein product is CASSLNRNPTTEAFF.

CDR3 region: CASSTGLAGALWYF. In nucleotides, the CDR3 is TGTGCCAGCAGCACGGGACTAGCGGGGGCCCTATGGTACTTC. This chain uses TRBV5-5 with TRBJ2-5; 14 bases are shared with TRBD2. CDR1 is SGHKS, CDR2 YYEKEE, per germline (reference sequence). CDR3 length: 14 residues. V trimming: 4 bases; J trimming: 13 bases; junction bases outside the gene matches: 9.

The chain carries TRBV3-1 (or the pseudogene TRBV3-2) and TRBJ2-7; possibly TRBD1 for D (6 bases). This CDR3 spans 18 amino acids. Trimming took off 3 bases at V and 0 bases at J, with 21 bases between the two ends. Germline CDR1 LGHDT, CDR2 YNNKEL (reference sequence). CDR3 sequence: CASSHLSGVGSYSYEQYF. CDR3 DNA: TGTGCCAGCAGCCACCTCTCAGGGGTCGGCTCCTACTCCTACGAGCAGTACTTC.

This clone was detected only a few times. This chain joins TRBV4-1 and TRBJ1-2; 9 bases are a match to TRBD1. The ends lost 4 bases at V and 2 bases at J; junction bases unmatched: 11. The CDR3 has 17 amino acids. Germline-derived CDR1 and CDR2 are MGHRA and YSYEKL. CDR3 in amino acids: CASSPFYPGQGNYGYTF. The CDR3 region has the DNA TGCGCCAGCAGCCCCTTTTATCCGGGACAGGGAAACTATGGCTACACCTTC.

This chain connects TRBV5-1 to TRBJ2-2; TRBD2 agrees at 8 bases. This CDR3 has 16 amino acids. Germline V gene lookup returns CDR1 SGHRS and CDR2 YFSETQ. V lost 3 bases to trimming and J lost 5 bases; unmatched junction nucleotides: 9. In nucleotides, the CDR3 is TGCGCCAGCAGCTCGGGGGGGGTCCCCTCTACCGGGGAGCTGTTTTTT. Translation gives CASSSGGVPSTGELFF.

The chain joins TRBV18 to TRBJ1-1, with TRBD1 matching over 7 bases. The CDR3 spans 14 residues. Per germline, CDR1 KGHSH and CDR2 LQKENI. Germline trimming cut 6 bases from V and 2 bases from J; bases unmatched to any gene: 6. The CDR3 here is CASSPGQANTEAFF. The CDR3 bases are TGTGCCAGCTCCCCTGGACAGGCTAACACTGAAGCTTTCTTT.

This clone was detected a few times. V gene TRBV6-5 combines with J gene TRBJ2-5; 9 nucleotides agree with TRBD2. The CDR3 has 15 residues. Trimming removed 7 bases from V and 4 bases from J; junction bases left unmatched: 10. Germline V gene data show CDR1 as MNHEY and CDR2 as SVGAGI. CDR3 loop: CASTMGLAGRETQYF. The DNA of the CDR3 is TGTGCCAGCACCATGGGACTAGCTGGTCGAGAGACCCAGTACTTC.

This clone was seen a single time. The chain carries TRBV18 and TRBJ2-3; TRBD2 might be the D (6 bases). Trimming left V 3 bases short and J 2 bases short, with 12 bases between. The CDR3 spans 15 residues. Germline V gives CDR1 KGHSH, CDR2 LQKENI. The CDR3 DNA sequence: TGTGCCAGCTCACCCGGGGGTTCTATCACAGATACGCAGTATTTT. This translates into CASSPGGSITDTQYF.

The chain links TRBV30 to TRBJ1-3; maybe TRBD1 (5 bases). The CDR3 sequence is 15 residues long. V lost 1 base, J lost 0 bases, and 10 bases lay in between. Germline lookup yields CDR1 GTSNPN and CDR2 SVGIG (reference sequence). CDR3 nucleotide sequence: TGTGCCTGGAGTGAAGACAGAAACTCTGGAAACACCATATATTTT. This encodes CAWSEDRNSGNTIYF.

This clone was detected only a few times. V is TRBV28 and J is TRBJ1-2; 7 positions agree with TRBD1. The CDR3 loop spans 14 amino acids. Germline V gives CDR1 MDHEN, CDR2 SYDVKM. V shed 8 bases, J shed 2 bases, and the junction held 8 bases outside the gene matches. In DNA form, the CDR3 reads TGTGCCAGCGGAGAAGGAGGGGGCAACTATGGCTACACCTTC. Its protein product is CASGEGGGNYGYTF.

The CDR3 bases are TGTGCCAGCAGCTTAAGGCAGGCTTTGGTTCCTACCTTC. Its protein is CASSLRQALVPTF. The chain recombines TRBV7-3 with TRBJ1-2; no clear D gene. CDR1 and CDR2 (germline): SGHTA, FQGTGA. Trimming left V 1 base short and J 14 bases short, with 17 bases between. The CDR3 is 13 amino acids.

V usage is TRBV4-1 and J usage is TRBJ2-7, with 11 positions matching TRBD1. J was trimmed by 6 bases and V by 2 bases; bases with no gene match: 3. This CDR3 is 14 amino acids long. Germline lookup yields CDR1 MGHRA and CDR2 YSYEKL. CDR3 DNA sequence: TGCGCCAGCAGCCAACCCGGACAGGGGGCCGAGCAGTACTTC. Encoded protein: CASSQPGQGAEQYF.

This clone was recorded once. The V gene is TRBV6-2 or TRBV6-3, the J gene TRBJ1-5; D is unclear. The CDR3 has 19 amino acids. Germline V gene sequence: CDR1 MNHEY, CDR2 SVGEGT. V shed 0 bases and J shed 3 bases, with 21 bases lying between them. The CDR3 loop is CASSYSRGETVADNQPQHF. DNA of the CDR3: TGTGCCAGCAGTTACTCCCGCGGGGAAACGGTGGCCGACAATCAGCCCCAGCATTTT.

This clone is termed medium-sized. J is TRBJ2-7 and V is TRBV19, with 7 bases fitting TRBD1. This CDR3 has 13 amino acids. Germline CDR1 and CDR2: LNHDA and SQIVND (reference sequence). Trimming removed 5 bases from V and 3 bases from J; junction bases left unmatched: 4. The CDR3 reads CASSPDRHYEQYF. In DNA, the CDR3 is TGTGCCAGTAGTCCGGACAGGCACTACGAGCAGTACTTC.

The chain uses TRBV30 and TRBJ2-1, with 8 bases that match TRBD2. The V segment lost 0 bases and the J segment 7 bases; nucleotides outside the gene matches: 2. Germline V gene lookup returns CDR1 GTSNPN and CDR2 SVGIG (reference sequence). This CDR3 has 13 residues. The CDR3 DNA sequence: TGTGCCTGGAGTGTCGGGACTAGAAATGAGCAGTTCTTC. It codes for CAWSVGTRNEQFF. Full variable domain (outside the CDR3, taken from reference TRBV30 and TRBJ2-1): SQTIHQWPATLVQPVGSPLSLECTVEGTSNPNLYWYRQAAGRGLQLLFYSVGIGQISSEVPQNLSASRPQDRQFILSSKKLLLSDSGFYLCAWSVGTRNEQFFGPGTRLTVL.